Presented here are 26 T cell receptor beta chains from one specimen sequenced in a study of molecular identifiers for immune sequencing clone quantification. From the PCR reads, TCRdb called clonotypes with MiXCR, one entry per CDR3 protein. The table shows 70,000 to 95,000 distinct CDR3 sequences, with under 20% occurring only once. The sequenced sample was naive CD8+ T cells from blood, with Jurkat cell RNA spiked in. Documented subset: FACS-sorted CD8+CD4-CCR7+CD45RA+ naive T cells. These receptors all come from a human donor in good health. Some libraries in this study had Jurkat cell RNA spiked in.

There are many counts of this clonotype. The CDR3 here is CSVDGLAGGWETQYF. In nucleotides, the CDR3 is TGCAGCGTTGACGGACTAGCGGGCGGCTGGGAGACCCAGTACTTC. The chain carries TRBV29-1 and TRBJ2-5, with 11 bases that match TRBD2. V lost 3 bases to trimming and J lost 5 bases; unmatched junction nucleotides: 8. This CDR3 comprises 15 residues. Germline CDR1 reads SQVTM; CDR2 reads ANQGSEA.

With regard to this clonotype: Given a much more abundant clone one base away, this may be a read error. V usage is TRBV14 and J usage is TRBJ2-7; 12 nucleotides line up with TRBD2. The CDR3 covers 16 residues. From germline, CDR1 is SGHDN and CDR2 FVKESK. This CDR3 reads CASGQGNLAGGYEQYF. For the CDR3, the DNA is TGTGCCAGCGGCCAAGGAAACCTAGCGGGAGGGTACGAGCAGTACTTC.

This clonotype was counted between two and nine times. A junction boundary mismatches the germline segment, possibly from a read error. This chain uses TRBV7-8 with TRBJ2-7; TRBD1 agrees at 7 bases. Per germline, CDR1 SGHVS and CDR2 FQNEAQ. The CDR3 has 14 amino acids. The CDR3 reads CANSPGQSTYEQYF. The DNA for the CDR3 is TGTGCCAACAGCCCGGGACAGAGCACCTACGAGCAGTACTTC.

The table lists this clonotype with many counts. The chain links TRBV7-9 to TRBJ2-3; 8 positions agree with TRBD1. V lost 2 bases, J lost 6 bases, and 13 bases stayed unmatched. This CDR3 region has 17 residues. In germline, CDR1 is SEHNR, CDR2 FQNEAQ (reference sequence). The CDR3 here is CASSLFGQGSKRDTQYF. For the CDR3, the DNA is TGTGCCAGCAGCTTATTCGGACAGGGATCTAAGAGGGATACGCAGTATTTT.

This clonotype was observed many times. This rearrangement joins TRBV3-1 to TRBJ2-2, with 11 nucleotides matching TRBD2. The ends lost 2 bases at V and 4 bases at J; junction bases unmatched: 15. In germline, CDR1 is LGHDT, CDR2 YNNKEL (reference sequence). The CDR3 contains 20 residues. As DNA, the CDR3 is TGTGCCAGCAGCCAATTCACACCCCCTGGACTAGCGGGCCTCACCGGGGAGCTGTTTTTT. Translation: CASSQFTPPGLAGLTGELFF. Together with reference TRBV3-1 and TRBJ2-2, the CDR3 gives the full variable domain: DTAVSQTPKYLVTQMGNDKSIKCEQNLGHDTMYWYKQDSKKFLKIMFSYNNKELIINETVPNRFSPKSPDKAHLNLHINSLELGDSAVYFCASSQFTPPGLAGLTGELFFGEGSRLTVL.

On this clonotype itself: Possible read error: a much larger clone is one base away. The chain employs TRBV19 and TRBJ2-3; D ambiguous. The V gene's germline CDR1 is LNHDA and CDR2 SQIVND (reference sequence). The length of the CDR3 is 13 residues. Between the trimmed V and J ends, which lost 5 bases and 8 bases, there was a span of 14 bases. The CDR3 region is CASSYLVKPTQYF. The CDR3 nucleotides read TGTGCCAGTAGTTACTTAGTAAAGCCTACGCAGTATTTT.

The table lists this clonotype with many counts. The rearrangement links TRBV6-2 or TRBV6-3 to TRBJ1-1; 7 nucleotides match TRBD1. The CDR3 covers 12 residues. Germline values: CDR1 MNHEY, CDR2 SVGEGT. J was trimmed by 7 bases and V by 10 bases; bases with no gene match: 9. The CDR3 sequence: CATRGGADEAFF. The CDR3, as DNA: TGTGCCACCAGGGGGGGGGCGGATGAAGCTTTCTTT.

This clonotype was recorded at least ten times. The chain uses TRBV7-9 and TRBJ2-3, with 12 bases that match TRBD2. Germline CDR1 SEHNR, CDR2 FQNEAQ (reference sequence). This CDR3 is 15 amino acids long. Trimming took 5 bases from V and 5 from J; bases not matched to a gene: 5. This CDR3 is CASSRTSGTKDTQYF. The CDR3 DNA sequence: TGTGCCAGCAGCCGGACTAGCGGGACGAAAGATACGCAGTATTTT.

This clonotype was seen many times. This sequence joins TRBV7-6 and TRBJ2-5; D is undetermined. The CDR3 length is 14 residues. The germline gives CDR1 SGHVS, CDR2 FNYEAQ. With 5 bases removed from V and 3 bases from J, the gap between germline ends came to 13 bases. CDR3 sequence reads: CASSETHMKETQYF. The CDR3 DNA is TGTGCCAGCAGCGAAACACACATGAAAGAGACCCAGTACTTC.

Ten or more counts support this clonotype. The chain carries TRBV27 and TRBJ1-4; a possible D gene is TRBD1 (6 bases). The V end lost 6 bases, the J end lost 4 bases, and 12 bases lay between the germline ends. The CDR3 contains 14 residues. Germline lookup yields CDR1 MNHEY and CDR2 SMNVEV (reference sequence). CDR3 nucleotide sequence: TGTGCCAGCAGACGACAGGACTATAATGAAAAACTGTTTTTT. Its protein product is CASRRQDYNEKLFF.

This clonotype appeared many times. The genes are TRBV30 and TRBJ1-2; maybe TRBD1 (5 bases). Germline V gene sequence: CDR1 GTSNPN, CDR2 SVGIG (reference sequence). Trimming left V 2 bases short and J 8 bases short, with 24 bases between. The CDR3 is 16 residues long. CDR3 coding DNA: TGTGCCTGGAGTATGGGGCATTCTCCACACACTATGGGCTACACCTTC. Translating gives CAWSMGHSPHTMGYTF.

This clonotype was seen many times. The V gene is TRBV29-1, the J gene TRBJ1-1, with D possibly matching TRBD1 (5 bases). The germline V gene has CDR1 SQVTM and CDR2 ANQGSEA. The CDR3 loop spans 16 amino acids. Trimming left V 5 bases short and J 4 bases short, with 23 bases between. The CDR3 loop reads CSVQLPAGLSLTEAFF. The CDR3 nucleotides are TGCAGCGTTCAGCTCCCGGCAGGGCTCTCTCTCACTGAAGCTTTCTTT.

This clonotype came up many times. The chain uses TRBV20-1 and TRBJ2-7; TRBD1 matches 7 bases. The germline CDR1 and CDR2 sequences are DFQATT and SNEGSKA (reference sequence). The V segment lost 3 bases and the J segment 6 bases; nucleotides outside the gene matches: 14. The CDR3 has 15 amino acids. The CDR3 loop reads CSASNREGAGAEQYF. For the CDR3, the DNA is TGCAGTGCTAGTAACCGTGAGGGGGCAGGGGCCGAGCAGTACTTC.

The chain uses TRBV19 and TRBJ2-1; 10 bases match TRBD2. Germline CDR1 is LNHDA and CDR2 is SQIVND (reference sequence). CDR3 length equals 17 residues. Trimming cost V 3 bases and J 2 bases; bases outside gene matches: 7. DNA for the CDR3: TGTGCCAGTAGTATTCACCTAGCGGGAGCAGCCTACAATGAGCAGTTCTTC. It translates to CASSIHLAGAAYNEQFF.

This clonotype was observed many times. The chain couples TRBV13 to TRBJ2-4; D uncertain. Per the germline V gene, CDR1 is PRHDT and CDR2 is FYEKMQ (reference sequence). The V gene lost 5 bases and the J gene lost 0 bases, with 11 bases spanning the gap. The CDR3 has 15 residues. CDR3 nucleotides: TGTGCCAGCAGCGCCAGCTTGATAGCCAAAAACATTCAGTACTTC. It codes for CASSASLIAKNIQYF.

This clonotype was recorded a few times. One base away lies a much larger clone, so this may be a sequencing read error. This chain joins TRBV19 and TRBJ1-5; no firm D call. This CDR3 has 12 amino acids. The germline V gene has CDR1 LNHDA and CDR2 SQIVND (reference sequence). This CDR3 is CASMKGNLPQHF. For the CDR3, the DNA is TGTGCCAGTATGAAGGGAAATCTGCCCCAGCATTTT.

This clonotype was observed many times. J is TRBJ2-7 and V is TRBV12-3 or TRBV12-4, with D perhaps matching TRBD1 or TRBD2 (5 bases each). CDR3 length: 13 amino acids. The V gene lost 2 bases and the J gene lost 7 bases, with 12 bases spanning the gap. The CDR3 here is CASSLPGQEEQYF. CDR3 bases: TGTGCCAGCAGTTTACCGGGGCAGGAGGAGCAGTACTTC.

The gene calls are TRBV18 and TRBJ2-2; 8 bases align to TRBD2. Unmatched junction bases numbered 7, after V lost 2 bases and J lost 2 bases. In germline, CDR1 is KGHSH, CDR2 LQKENI. The CDR3 has 17 residues. The CDR3 sequence is CASSPSLAEFNTGELFF. The CDR3 region has the DNA TGTGCCAGCTCACCATCACTAGCGGAATTCAACACCGGGGAGCTGTTTTTT.

This clonotype has more than one count but fewer than ten. A single base separates this from a much larger clone, so it may be a read error. This is likely a read error, given that the CDR3 carries no conserved phenylalanine or tryptophan at its end. The chain recombines TRBV24-1 with TRBJ2-1, with a tentative D call TRBD2 (6 bases). V lost 5 bases and J lost 10, with 14 bases in between. Looked up from germline, CDR1 is KGHDR and CDR2 is SFDVKD. The CDR3 totals 13 residues. The CDR3 nucleotides read TGTGCCACCAGTGGCGGGATCAAGTACGAGCAGTTCCTC. Protein sequence: CATSGGIKYEQFL.

A word on this clonotype: This may stem from a read error, because a much larger clone lies one nucleotide away. This chain uses TRBV11-3 with TRBJ2-6; D unclear. Germline V CDR1 and CDR2: SGHNT, YENEEA. This CDR3 has 17 amino acids. V was trimmed by 6 bases and J by 2 bases, leaving 17 bases between them. CDR3 amino acids: CASRVGLWVAGANVLTF. The CDR3 DNA is TGTGCCAGCAGGGTAGGGCTCTGGGTGGCTGGGGCCAACGTCCTGACTTTC.

The gene calls are TRBV19 and TRBJ2-7, with 16 bases matching TRBD2. There are 15 residues in the CDR3. Germline-derived CDR1 and CDR2 are LNHDA and SQIVND (reference sequence). After removal of 7 bases from V and 6 bases from J, the junction contained 6 bases not matched to a gene. In DNA, the CDR3 is TGTGCCAGTACCCCGGGACTAGCGGGAGGGTTCGAGCAGTACTTC. As protein: CASTPGLAGGFEQYF.

This clonotype came up many times. The chain carries TRBV3-1 and TRBJ2-7; D possibly corresponds to TRBD1 (5 bases). The CDR3 consists of 13 residues. With 3 bases removed from V and 2 bases from J, the gap between germline ends came to 8 bases. Germline V CDR1 and CDR2: LGHDT, YNNKEL (reference sequence). DNA for the CDR3: TGTGCCAGCAGCCAGGGGCTGGCCTACGAGCAGTACTTC. It codes for CASSQGLAYEQYF.

This sequence joins TRBV12-3 or TRBV12-4 and TRBJ2-1; D tentatively reads TRBD1 or TRBD2 (5 bases each). The CDR3 loop spans 17 amino acids. The V gene lost 6 bases and the J gene lost 6 bases, with 24 bases spanning the gap. The CDR3 DNA follows: TGTGCCAGCAGACCTAATACCGGTTTGGGACCCGGCAATGAGCAGTTCTTC. This gives the protein CASRPNTGLGPGNEQFF.

This clonotype was recorded at least ten times. V gene TRBV5-6 combines with J gene TRBJ2-7, with D unresolved. Germline CDR1 is SGHDT and CDR2 is YYEEEE. CDR3 size: 14 residues. The V and J ends lost 2 bases and 4 bases respectively, with 13 bases between them. The CDR3 sequence is CASSLSPRPYEQYF. CDR3 bases: TGTGCCAGCAGCTTAAGTCCTCGGCCATACGAGCAGTACTTC.

This clonotype occurred many times. The gene calls are TRBV28 and TRBJ2-3; 9 positions agree with TRBD1. In germline, CDR1 is MDHEN, CDR2 SYDVKM. J gave up 6 bases and V 6 bases, and 10 bases lay outside the gene matches. The CDR3 has 15 residues. The CDR3 protein is CASSPDRGSEDTQYF. The CDR3 DNA reads as TGTGCCAGCAGCCCGGACAGGGGTAGTGAGGATACGCAGTATTTT.

This clonotype was observed at least ten times. This sequence joins TRBV5-6 and TRBJ2-3, with TRBD2 identical over 10 bases. CDR1 is SGHDT and CDR2 is YYEEEE in the germline V gene. The V and J ends lost 4 bases and 3 bases, in that order; junction bases with no gene match: 8. The CDR3 totals 16 residues. The CDR3 sequence: CASSPEASGRTDTQYF. CDR3 nucleotide sequence: TGTGCCAGCAGCCCGGAGGCTAGCGGGAGAACAGATACGCAGTATTTT.